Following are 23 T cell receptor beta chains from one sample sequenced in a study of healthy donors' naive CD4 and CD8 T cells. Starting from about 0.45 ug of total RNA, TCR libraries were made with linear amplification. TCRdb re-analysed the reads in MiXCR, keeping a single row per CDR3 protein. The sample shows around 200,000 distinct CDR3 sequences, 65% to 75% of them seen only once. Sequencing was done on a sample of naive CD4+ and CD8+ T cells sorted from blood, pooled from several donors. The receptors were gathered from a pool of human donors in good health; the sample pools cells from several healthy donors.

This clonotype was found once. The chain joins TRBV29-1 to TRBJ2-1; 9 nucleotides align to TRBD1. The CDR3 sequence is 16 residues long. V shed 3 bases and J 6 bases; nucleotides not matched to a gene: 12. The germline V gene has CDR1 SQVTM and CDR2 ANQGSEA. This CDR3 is CSVDGKEWTGANEQFF. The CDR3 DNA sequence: TGCAGCGTTGATGGGAAGGAGTGGACAGGGGCCAATGAGCAGTTCTTC.

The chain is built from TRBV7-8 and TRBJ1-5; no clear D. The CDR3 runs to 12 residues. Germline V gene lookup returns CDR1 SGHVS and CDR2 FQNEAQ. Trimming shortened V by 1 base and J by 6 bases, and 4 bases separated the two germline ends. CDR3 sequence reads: CASSLGTQPQHF. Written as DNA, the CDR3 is TGTGCCAGCAGCTTAGGGACTCAGCCCCAGCATTTT.

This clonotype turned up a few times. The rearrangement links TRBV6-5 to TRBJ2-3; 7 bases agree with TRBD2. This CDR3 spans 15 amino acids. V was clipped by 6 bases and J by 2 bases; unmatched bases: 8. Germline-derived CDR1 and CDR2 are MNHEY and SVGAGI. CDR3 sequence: CASRAEGRATDTQYF. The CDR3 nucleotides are TGTGCCAGCAGGGCGGAGGGGAGGGCCACAGATACGCAGTATTTT.

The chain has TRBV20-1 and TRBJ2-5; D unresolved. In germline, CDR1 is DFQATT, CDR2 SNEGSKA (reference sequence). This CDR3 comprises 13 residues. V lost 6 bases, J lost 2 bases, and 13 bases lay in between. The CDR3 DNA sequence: TGCAGTGCCAAGACTTTTACACAAGAGACCCAGTACTTC. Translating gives CSAKTFTQETQYF.

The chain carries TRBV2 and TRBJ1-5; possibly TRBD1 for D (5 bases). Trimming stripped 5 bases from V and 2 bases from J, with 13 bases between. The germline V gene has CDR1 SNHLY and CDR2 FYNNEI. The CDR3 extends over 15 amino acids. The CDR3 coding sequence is TGTGCCAGCAGTTGGATGTGGGGCGGCAATCAGCCCCAGCATTTT. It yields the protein CASSWMWGGNQPQHF.

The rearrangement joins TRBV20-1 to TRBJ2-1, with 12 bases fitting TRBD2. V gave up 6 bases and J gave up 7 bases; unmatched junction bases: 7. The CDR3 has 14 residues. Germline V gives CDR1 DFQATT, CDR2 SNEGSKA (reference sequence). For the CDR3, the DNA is TGCAGTGCCAGCCCTAGCGGGAGGGCGAATGAGCAGTTCTTC. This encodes CSASPSGRANEQFF.

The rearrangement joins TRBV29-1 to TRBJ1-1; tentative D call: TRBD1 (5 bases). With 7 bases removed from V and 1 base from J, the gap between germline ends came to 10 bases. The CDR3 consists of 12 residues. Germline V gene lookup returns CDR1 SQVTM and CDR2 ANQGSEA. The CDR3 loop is CSALGENTEAFF. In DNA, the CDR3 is TGCAGCGCCTTGGGGGAGAACACTGAAGCTTTCTTT.

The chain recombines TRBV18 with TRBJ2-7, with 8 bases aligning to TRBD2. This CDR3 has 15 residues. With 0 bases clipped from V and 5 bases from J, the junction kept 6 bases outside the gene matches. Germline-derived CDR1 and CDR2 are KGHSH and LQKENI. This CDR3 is CASSPPSGRTDEQYF. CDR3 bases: TGTGCCAGCTCACCACCGAGCGGGAGAACGGACGAGCAGTACTTC.

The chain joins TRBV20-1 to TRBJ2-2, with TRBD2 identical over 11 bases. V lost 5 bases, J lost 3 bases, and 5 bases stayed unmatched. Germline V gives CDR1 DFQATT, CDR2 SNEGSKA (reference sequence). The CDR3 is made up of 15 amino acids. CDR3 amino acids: CSAPSGGSDTGELFF. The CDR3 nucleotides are TGCAGTGCTCCTAGCGGGGGGTCGGACACCGGGGAGCTGTTTTTT.

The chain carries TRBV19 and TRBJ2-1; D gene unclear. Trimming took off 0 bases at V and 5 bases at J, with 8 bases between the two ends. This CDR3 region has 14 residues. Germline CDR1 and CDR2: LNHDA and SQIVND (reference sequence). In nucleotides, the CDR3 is TGTGCCAGTAGTATAGACCGGGCGAACAATGAGCAGTTCTTC. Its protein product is CASSIDRANNEQFF. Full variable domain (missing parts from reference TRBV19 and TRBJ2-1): DGGITQSPKYLFRKEGQNVTLSCEQNLNHDAMYWYRQDPGQGLRLIYYSQIVNDFQKGDIAEGYSVSREKKESFPLTVTSAQKNPTAFYLCASSIDRANNEQFFGPGTRLTVL.

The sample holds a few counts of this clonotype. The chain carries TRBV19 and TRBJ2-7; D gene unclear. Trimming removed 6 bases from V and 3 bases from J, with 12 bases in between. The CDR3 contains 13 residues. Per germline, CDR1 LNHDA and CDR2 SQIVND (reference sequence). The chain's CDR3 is CASSAAIGYEQYF. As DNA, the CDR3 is TGTGCCAGTAGCGCGGCGATAGGCTACGAGCAGTACTTC.

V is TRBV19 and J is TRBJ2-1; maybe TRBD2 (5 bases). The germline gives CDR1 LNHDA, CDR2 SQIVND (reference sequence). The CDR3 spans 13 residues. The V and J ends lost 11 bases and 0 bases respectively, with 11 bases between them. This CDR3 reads CAGGWGSYNEQFF. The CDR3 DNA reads TGTGCCGGCGGGTGGGGCTCCTACAATGAGCAGTTCTTC.

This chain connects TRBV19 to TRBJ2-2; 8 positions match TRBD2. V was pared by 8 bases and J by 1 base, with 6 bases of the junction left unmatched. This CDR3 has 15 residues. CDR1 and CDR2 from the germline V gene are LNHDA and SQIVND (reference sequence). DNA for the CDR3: TGTGCCAGTGGCTGGACTAGCCGGAACACCGGGGAGCTGTTTTTT. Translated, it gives CASGWTSRNTGELFF.

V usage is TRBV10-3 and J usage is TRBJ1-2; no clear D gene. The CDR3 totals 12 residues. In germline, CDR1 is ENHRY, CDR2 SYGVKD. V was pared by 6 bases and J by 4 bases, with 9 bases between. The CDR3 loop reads CAISGEAYGYTF. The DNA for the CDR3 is TGTGCCATCAGCGGGGAGGCCTATGGCTACACCTTC.

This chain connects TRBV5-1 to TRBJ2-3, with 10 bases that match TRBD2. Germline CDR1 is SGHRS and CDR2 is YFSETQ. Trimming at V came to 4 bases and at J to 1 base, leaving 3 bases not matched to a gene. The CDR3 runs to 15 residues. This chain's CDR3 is CASSTGTSGTDTQYF. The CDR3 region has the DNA TGCGCCAGCAGCACCGGGACTAGCGGCACAGATACGCAGTATTTT.

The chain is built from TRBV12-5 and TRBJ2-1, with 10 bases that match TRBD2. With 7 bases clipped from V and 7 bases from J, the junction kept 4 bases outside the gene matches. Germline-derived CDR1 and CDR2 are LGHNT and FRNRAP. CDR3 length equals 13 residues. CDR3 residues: CASETSGSNEQFF. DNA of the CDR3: TGTGCTAGTGAGACTAGCGGGTCGAATGAGCAGTTCTTC.

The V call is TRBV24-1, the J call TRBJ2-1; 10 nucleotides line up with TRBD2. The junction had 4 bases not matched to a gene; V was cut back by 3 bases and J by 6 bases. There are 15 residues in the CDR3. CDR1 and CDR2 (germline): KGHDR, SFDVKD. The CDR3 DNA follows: TGTGCCACCAGTGATAGCGGGAGGGTGGTCAATGAGCAGTTCTTC. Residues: CATSDSGRVVNEQFF.

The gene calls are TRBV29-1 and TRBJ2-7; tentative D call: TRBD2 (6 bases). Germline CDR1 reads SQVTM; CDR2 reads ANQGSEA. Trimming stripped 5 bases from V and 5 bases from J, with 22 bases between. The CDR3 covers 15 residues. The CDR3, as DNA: TGCAGCGTTCCGGTTGTTGGAGGGGTGGAAAACGAGCAGTACTTC. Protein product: CSVPVVGGVENEQYF.

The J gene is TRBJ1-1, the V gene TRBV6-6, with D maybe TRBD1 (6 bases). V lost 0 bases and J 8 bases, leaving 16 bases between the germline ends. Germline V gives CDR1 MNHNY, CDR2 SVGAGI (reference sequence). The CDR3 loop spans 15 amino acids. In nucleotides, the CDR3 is TGTGCCAGCAGTTACTCGCAGGGGACGGGTATGGAAGCTTTCTTT. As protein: CASSYSQGTGMEAFF.

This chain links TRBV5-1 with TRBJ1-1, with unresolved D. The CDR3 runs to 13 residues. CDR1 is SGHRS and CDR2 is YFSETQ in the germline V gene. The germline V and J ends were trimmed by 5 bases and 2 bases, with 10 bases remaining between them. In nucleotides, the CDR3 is TGCGCCAGCAGATCCGGAGTCAACACTGAAGCTTTCTTT. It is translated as CASRSGVNTEAFF.

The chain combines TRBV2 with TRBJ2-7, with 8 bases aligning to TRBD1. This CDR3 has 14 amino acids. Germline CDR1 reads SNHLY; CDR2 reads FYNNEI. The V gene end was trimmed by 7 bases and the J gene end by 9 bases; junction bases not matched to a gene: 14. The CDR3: CASTPQGQVLGQYF. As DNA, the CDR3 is TGTGCCAGCACTCCACAGGGACAGGTGCTGGGGCAGTACTTC.

CDR3 nucleotide sequence: TGCAGCGTTGTCGAGGGACAAGGGGTGAACACTGAAGCTTTCTTT. The encoded protein is CSVVEGQGVNTEAFF. The V gene is TRBV29-1, the J gene TRBJ1-1; possibly TRBD1 for D (6 bases). Germline-derived CDR1 and CDR2 are SQVTM and ANQGSEA. The CDR3 contains 15 residues. V dropped 4 bases and J dropped 0 bases, with 15 bases sitting between them.

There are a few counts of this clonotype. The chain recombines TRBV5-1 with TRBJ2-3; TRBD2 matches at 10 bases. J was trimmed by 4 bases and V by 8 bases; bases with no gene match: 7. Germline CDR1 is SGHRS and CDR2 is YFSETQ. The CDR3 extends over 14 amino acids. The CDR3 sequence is CASGAGGQPDTQYF. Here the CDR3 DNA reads TGCGCCAGTGGAGCGGGAGGGCAGCCAGATACGCAGTATTTT.